The clone carrying this TCR beta chain has just one count. In the same sample, other DNA sequences code for this CDR3. The data were obtained in a study of blood T cell repertoires in COVID-19. Across the whole study: Acute-phase and convalescent COVID-19 samples originated in the United States, Italy and Spain. Sample material is recorded as cDNA or gDNA derived from T cells, B-cell-depleted T cells, or PBMCs.

Authors' processing steps: Cell counts per sample came from amplifying reference gene primers. This table comes from immunoSEQ multiplex PCR, and its TCRdb copy is limited to in-frame clones, with some not included. V and J calls and clone size come straight from that table; D and trimming were deduced from the DNA. The data contain 300,000 or so clones, approximately 85% of them singletons. This CDR3 is 11 amino acids long. V gave up 6 bases and J gave up 8 bases, with 13 bases separating them. Germline V CDR1 and CDR2: DFQATT, SNEGSKA (reference sequence). The sequence derives from a woman between 45 and 65 years old with acute or convalescent COVID-19. Source material: peripheral blood. V gene TRBV20-1 combines with J gene TRBJ1-2, with D unclear. The CDR3 DNA reads TGCAGTGCCCGGGAGGGAGGGGGCTACACCTTC. It codes for CSAREGGGYTF.